The 8 T cell receptor beta chains in this list originate from one sample, sequenced in a study of blood T cell repertoires in COVID-19. TCRdb's table, derived via immunoSEQ multiplex PCR, lists solely in-frame clones and lacks some. The sample holds about 82,000 clones, around 80% seen once. Sequencing input: peripheral blood. All receptors come from a woman aged 55-69 years with acute or convalescent COVID-19.

The rearrangement uses TRBV7-8 and TRBJ2-5; 7 nucleotides match TRBD2. This CDR3 comprises 14 residues. V was pared by 3 bases and J by 2 bases, with 3 bases of the junction left unmatched. Per germline, CDR1 SGHVS and CDR2 FQNEAQ. CDR3: CASSFSAGQETQYF. CDR3 nucleotides: TGTGCCAGCAGCTTCTCAGCGGGGCAAGAGACCCAGTACTTC.

J is TRBJ1-1 and V is TRBV19, with 8 bases that match TRBD1. The germline gives CDR1 LNHDA, CDR2 SQIVND (reference sequence). V shed 1 base and J 1 base; nucleotides not matched to a gene: 5. This CDR3 region has 16 residues. The CDR3 DNA follows: TGTGCCAGTAGTATAGCCCGGACAGGGACGAACACTGAAGCTTTCTTT. Translation gives CASSIARTGTNTEAFF.

V gene TRBV30 combines with J gene TRBJ1-1; no clear D gene. CDR3 size: 12 residues. Per the germline V gene, CDR1 is GTSNPN and CDR2 is SVGIG (reference sequence). Trimming shortened V by 5 bases and J by 11 bases, and 18 bases separated the two germline ends. CDR3 sequence reads: CAWGPPHGSAFF. In DNA, the CDR3 is TGTGCCTGGGGTCCCCCGCACGGGTCGGCTTTCTTT.

V gene TRBV10-3 combines with J gene TRBJ1-3, with D possibly matching TRBD1 (6 bases). The V gene lost 11 bases and the J gene lost 0 bases, with 11 bases spanning the gap. CDR3 length: 13 residues. Looked up from germline, CDR1 is ENHRY and CDR2 is SYGVKD. The CDR3 protein is CASTGSSGNTIYF. The CDR3 nucleotides read TGTGCCTCCACAGGGAGCTCTGGAAACACCATATATTTT.

The chain combines TRBV4-1 with TRBJ2-7; D might be TRBD2 (6 bases). The CDR3 is made up of 16 amino acids. Per germline, CDR1 MGHRA and CDR2 YSYEKL. V lost 0 bases, J lost 0 bases, and 12 bases lay in between. The CDR3 region is CASSQDRSGYSYEQYF. The CDR3 region has the DNA TGCGCCAGCAGCCAAGATCGTAGCGGATACTCCTACGAGCAGTACTTC.

V usage is TRBV5-1 and J usage is TRBJ1-1; a possible D gene is TRBD1 (6 bases). Germline CDR1 is SGHRS and CDR2 is YFSETQ. Trimming stripped 6 bases from V and 1 base from J, with 16 bases between. CDR3 size: 15 residues. Written as DNA, the CDR3 is TGCGCCAGCACCGATTTCAGGGGTACGAACACTGAAGCTTTCTTT. The encoded protein is CASTDFRGTNTEAFF.

V gene TRBV6-2 or TRBV6-3 combines with J gene TRBJ2-7; D is unclear. CDR3 length: 15 amino acids. The V end lost 0 bases, the J end lost 3 bases, and 12 bases lay between the germline ends. The germline V gene has CDR1 MNHEY and CDR2 SVGEGT. The CDR3 nucleotides are TGTGCCAGCAGTTACTCGTACGCGTTCGACTACGAGCAGTACTTC. This translates into CASSYSYAFDYEQYF.

V usage is TRBV6-5 and J usage is TRBJ1-3, with D possibly TRBD1 on 5 matching bases. V lost 4 bases to trimming and J lost 0 bases, with 7 bases between them. In germline, CDR1 is MNHEY, CDR2 SVGAGI. The CDR3 sequence is 14 residues long. CDR3: CASSSQASGNTIYF. CDR3 nucleotides: TGTGCCAGCAGTTCACAGGCCTCTGGAAACACCATATATTTT.